This entry concerns a single T cell receptor beta chain. Its antigen is not identified. The data are from a study of T cells after yellow fever vaccination. Study-wide context: It was SMART-Seq v4 Ultra Low Input that prepared the fractions with low cell numbers. Study-wide results and limits: Highly abundant clonotypes carried over from the bulk population could end up in FACS-sorted repertoires as contaminants. Overlap between CD4 and CD8 compartments was detected for a small share of clonotypes.

From germline, CDR1 is LGHNA and CDR2 YNFKEQ. This CDR3 has 17 amino acids. Trimming shortened V by 0 bases and J by 7 bases, and 21 bases separated the two germline ends. TCR cDNA, made by 5'RACE template switching, carried an added universal primer site and UMIs. TCRdb re-derived calls from the 5' RACE reads in MiXCR, one entry per CDR3 protein. The sample has about 170,000 distinct CDR3 sequences, about 6% seen once. This receptor was taken from a man younger than 30 who received the YFV17D yellow fever vaccine. Sequencing used CD4+ T cells sorted from PBMCs, obtained on the day of the first yellow fever vaccination. The gene calls are TRBV4-2 and TRBJ1-2, with D possibly being TRBD1 (6 bases). CDR3: CASSQDTMSGQSGGYTF. In DNA, the CDR3 is TGTGCCAGCAGCCAAGATACAATGTCGGGACAATCAGGTGGCTACACCTTC.